This T cell receptor beta chain was retrieved from a study of post-analysis software for immune sequencing data. General study points: The authors found that F measure strongly co-clustered same-batch samples. The study found TRBV5-6, TRBV5-1 and TRBV20-1 among five TRBV segments more frequent in patients than controls.

The germline V and J ends were trimmed by 6 bases and 2 bases, with 14 bases remaining between them. The CDR3 totals 14 residues. CDR1 and CDR2 (germline): ENHRY, SYGVKD. This clonotype was seen a few times. Its specificity is not known. Unique molecular identifiers tagged the TCR beta cDNA libraries. TCRdb called the PCR reads again in MiXCR, with one record for every CDR3 protein. This table has about 770,000 distinct CDR3 sequences, around 46% appearing once. The TCR comes from a girl between 10 and 17 years old with multiple sclerosis. V usage is TRBV10-3 and J usage is TRBJ2-7, with D perhaps matching TRBD2 (6 bases). The specimen was blood. In DNA form, the CDR3 reads TGTGCCATCAGCGATGGGGAGGCGCCCTACGAGCAGTACTTC. Its protein is CAISDGEAPYEQYF.